Listed here are 25 T cell receptor beta chains from one sample, sequenced in a study of blood T cell repertoires in COVID-19. Libraries were prepared by immunoSEQ multiplex PCR; TCRdb keeps only in-frame clonotypes and omits some of them. Of about 140,000 clones in the sample, around 89% were seen once. Material: peripheral blood. The origin of the receptors is a woman aged 80 or over with acute or convalescent COVID-19.

The chain links TRBV29-1 to TRBJ1-2, with a weak D call TRBD1 (6 bases). CDR3 length: 13 amino acids. Germline CDR1 is SQVTM and CDR2 is ANQGSEA. Trimming removed 6 bases from V and 6 bases from J, with 17 bases in between. The CDR3 spells CSVDQAGADGYTF. In nucleotides, the CDR3 is TGCAGCGTCGACCAGGCAGGGGCAGATGGCTACACCTTC.

The rearrangement uses TRBV6-5 and TRBJ1-1, with 7 bases that match TRBD1. Germline CDR1 reads MNHEY; CDR2 reads SVGAGI. Losses at the gene ends were 8 bases for V and 6 bases for J; bases not matched to a gene: 9. The CDR3 length is 13 residues. The CDR3 sequence: CASGTGERAEAFF. The CDR3 DNA follows: TGTGCCAGCGGCACAGGGGAGCGGGCTGAAGCTTTCTTT.

The V and J genes are TRBV7-8 and TRBJ2-7; TRBD1 matches at 9 bases. Trimming removed 3 bases from V and 5 bases from J; junction bases left unmatched: 5. The CDR3 spans 14 residues. CDR1 is SGHVS, CDR2 FQNEAQ, per germline. The CDR3, as DNA: TGTGCCAGCAGCTTCTCGGGGACAGGGAACGAGCAGTACTTC. Protein product: CASSFSGTGNEQYF.

The V gene is TRBV2, the J gene TRBJ1-5, with a weak D call TRBD1 (5 bases). Germline loops: CDR1 SNHLY, CDR2 FYNNEI. The CDR3 runs to 14 residues. Trimming took 6 bases from V and 1 from J, leaving 10 bases between them. In nucleotides, the CDR3 is TGTGCCAGCAGAGGGGCGGTGAGCAATCAGCCCCAGCATTTT. This sequence encodes CASRGAVSNQPQHF.

J is TRBJ1-1 and V is TRBV5-1, with 9 nucleotides matching TRBD1. The length of the CDR3 is 15 residues. The trim removed 4 bases at V and 3 bases at J, leaving 7 bases unmatched. Looked up from germline, CDR1 is SGHRS and CDR2 is YFSETQ. This CDR3 is CASSQLDRGHTEAFF. CDR3 DNA: TGCGCCAGCAGCCAATTGGACAGGGGACACACTGAAGCTTTCTTT.

Worth noting for this clone: A read error may account for a junction end that differs from germline. The V call is TRBV7-7, the J call TRBJ1-5, with 12 bases identical to TRBD1. This CDR3 region has 18 residues. Germline V CDR1 and CDR2: SSHAT, FNYEAQ (reference sequence). The CDR3 sequence is CASSLAGTGGSSNQPQHF. As DNA, the CDR3 is TGTGCTAGCAGCTTAGCTGGGACAGGGGGCAGTAGCAATCAGCCCCAGCATTTT.

In its sample, this clone was seen once. The chain is built from TRBV7-9 and TRBJ1-2; 9 bases align to TRBD1. CDR1 and CDR2 (germline): SEHNR, FQNEAQ (reference sequence). V trimming: 5 bases; J trimming: 4 bases; junction bases outside the gene matches: 11. CDR3 length equals 16 residues. The CDR3 loop is CASSHGTGSHRYGYTF. DNA of the CDR3: TGTGCCAGCAGCCATGGGACAGGGTCACATCGCTATGGCTACACCTTC.

The chain recombines TRBV30 with TRBJ2-5; possible D gene TRBD1, 5 bases. The V gene lost 0 bases and the J gene lost 2 bases, with 16 bases spanning the gap. The CDR3 totals 16 residues. Germline V gene data show CDR1 as GTSNPN and CDR2 as SVGIG (reference sequence). The CDR3 region has the DNA TGTGCCTGGAGTGTACAAAGGGGCCAGGTACAAGAGACCCAGTACTTC. The encoded protein is CAWSVQRGQVQETQYF.

J is TRBJ2-7 and V is TRBV6-5, with 11 positions matching TRBD2. Germline V gene lookup returns CDR1 MNHEY and CDR2 SVGAGI. The CDR3 totals 14 residues. The ends lost 7 bases at V and 3 bases at J; junction bases unmatched: 5. The CDR3 DNA follows: TGTGCCAGCAAAACTAGCGGGGGAAGCTACGAGCAGTACTTC. This encodes CASKTSGGSYEQYF.

The chain carries TRBV18 and TRBJ2-1; D is possibly TRBD1 (6 bases). From germline, CDR1 is KGHSH and CDR2 LQKENI. This CDR3 is 15 amino acids long. Trimming removed 3 bases from V and 3 bases from J, with 12 bases in between. The CDR3 DNA reads as TGTGCCAGCTCACCCACAGGGCTGGGCTACAATGAGCAGTTCTTC. Its protein product is CASSPTGLGYNEQFF.

V is TRBV5-5 and J is TRBJ2-7; 11 bases line up with TRBD2. Germline V lookup: CDR1 SGHKS, CDR2 YYEKEE (reference sequence). V lost 0 bases and J lost 4; bases outside the gene matches: 6. The CDR3 runs 16 residues. In nucleotides, the CDR3 is TGTGCCAGCAGCTTGGAGGGTAGCGGGGGGGCGTACGAGCAGTACTTC. Its protein product is CASSLEGSGGAYEQYF.

The chain couples TRBV11-2 to TRBJ2-5; 8 nucleotides line up with TRBD1. There are 15 residues in the CDR3. Germline lookup yields CDR1 SGHAT and CDR2 FQNNGV. With 5 bases clipped from V and 5 bases from J, the junction kept 10 bases outside the gene matches. The CDR3 is CASSVGTGPGETQYF. For the CDR3, the DNA is TGTGCCAGCAGCGTTGGGACAGGCCCGGGGGAGACCCAGTACTTC. The whole variable domain, remainder taken from reference TRBV11-2 and TRBJ2-5, is EAGVAQSPRYKIIEKRQSVAFWCNPISGHATLYWYQQILGQGPKLLIQFQNNGVVDDSQLPKDRFSAERLKGVDSTLKIQPAKLEDSAVYLCASSVGTGPGETQYFGPGTRLLVL.

Remarks on this clone: The junction shows a germline mismatch at one end, possibly a read error. This chain connects TRBV6-7 to TRBJ2-7, with 9 bases fitting TRBD1. TRBV6-7 is assigned to the ORF class and has an uncertain function. This CDR3 region has 12 residues. The CDR3 protein is CASSHRQGEKAF. CDR3 nucleotide sequence: TGTGCCAGCAGTCACCGACAGGGGGAAAAGGCGTTC.

The V gene is TRBV6-5, the J gene TRBJ1-4; no definite D call. The CDR3 has 15 residues. Germline V lookup: CDR1 MNHEY, CDR2 SVGAGI. V lost 0 bases and J lost 5, with 10 bases in between. Here the CDR3 DNA reads TGTGCCAGCAGTTACTCGAGCACAGAGAATGAAAAACTGTTTTTT. It encodes CASSYSSTENEKLFF.

A remark on this clone: At the DNA level, this CDR3 is encoded by other sequences in the same sample as well. The V gene is TRBV5-1, the J gene TRBJ2-5; 7 bases match TRBD2. The germline V gene has CDR1 SGHRS and CDR2 YFSETQ. With V trimmed by 4 bases and J by 5 bases, 8 bases remained unmatched. The CDR3 extends over 14 amino acids. The CDR3 here is CASSPTGGGETQYF. For the CDR3, the DNA is TGCGCCAGCAGCCCGACGGGGGGTGGGGAGACCCAGTACTTC.

The sample holds one count of this clone. V usage is TRBV3-1 (or the pseudogene TRBV3-2) and J usage is TRBJ2-1; 16 positions match TRBD2. Germline CDR1 and CDR2: LGHDT and YNNKEL (reference sequence). J gave up 12 bases and V 2 bases, and 7 bases lay outside the gene matches. This CDR3 comprises 16 residues. This CDR3 is CASSQSGTSGGAGQFF. CDR3 bases: TGTGCCAGCAGCCAAAGCGGGACTAGCGGGGGGGCTGGGCAGTTCTTC.

J is TRBJ1-2 and V is TRBV6-5; 7 bases are a match to TRBD1. V gave up 5 bases and J gave up 2 bases; unmatched junction bases: 2. The CDR3 has 13 residues. Germline V lookup: CDR1 MNHEY, CDR2 SVGAGI. CDR3 region: CASSQGQNYGYTF. The CDR3 DNA reads TGTGCCAGCAGTCAGGGACAGAACTATGGCTACACCTTC.

This sequence joins TRBV2 and TRBJ2-4; TRBD1 aligns across 9 bases. V shed 5 bases, J shed 7 bases, and the junction held 3 bases outside the gene matches. The CDR3 is 13 amino acids. CDR1 is SNHLY and CDR2 is FYNNEI in the germline V gene. The CDR3 nucleotides read TGTGCCAGCAGTTATGGACAGGGGAACATTCAGTACTTC. Translation: CASSYGQGNIQYF.

The CDR3 sequence: CASGNRGPGNTIYF. The CDR3 DNA follows: TGTGCCAGCGGGAACAGGGGGCCCGGAAACACCATATATTTT. This sequence joins TRBV6-5 and TRBJ1-3; 9 bases match TRBD1. With 8 bases clipped from V and 4 bases from J, the junction kept 6 bases outside the gene matches. Germline V gives CDR1 MNHEY, CDR2 SVGAGI. CDR3 length equals 14 residues.

The V call is TRBV5-1, the J call TRBJ1-5; 8 positions match TRBD1. Losses at the gene ends were 4 bases for V and 0 bases for J; bases not matched to a gene: 3. Germline values: CDR1 SGHRS, CDR2 YFSETQ. The CDR3 is 15 residues long. The CDR3 region has the DNA TGCGCCAGCAGCCCGACAGGGGCTAGCAATCAGCCCCAGCATTTT. As protein: CASSPTGASNQPQHF.

The chain is built from TRBV30 and TRBJ2-1, with a possible D match to TRBD2 (7 bases). This CDR3 is 12 amino acids long. V lost 0 bases, J lost 8 bases, and 8 bases lay in between. Germline CDR1 is GTSNPN and CDR2 is SVGIG (reference sequence). The CDR3, as DNA: TGTGCCTGGAGTGTAGGGGGGGATGAGCAGTTCTTC. This translates into CAWSVGGDEQFF.

The chain carries TRBV12-3 or TRBV12-4 and TRBJ1-2, with 10 bases lining up with TRBD1. V trimming: 6 bases; J trimming: 12 bases; junction bases outside the gene matches: 7. The CDR3 totals 12 residues. CDR3 protein: CASSPGQGFHTF. Written as DNA, the CDR3 is TGTGCCAGCAGCCCGGGACAGGGGTTTCACACCTTC.

This rearrangement joins TRBV7-3 to TRBJ2-1; 8 nucleotides line up with TRBD1. CDR3 length: 15 amino acids. With 5 bases clipped from V and 0 bases from J, the junction kept 3 bases outside the gene matches. Germline V gene data show CDR1 as SGHTA and CDR2 as FQGTGA. The CDR3 sequence: CASSGTGSSYNEQFF. Written as DNA, the CDR3 is TGTGCCAGCAGCGGGACAGGAAGCTCCTACAATGAGCAGTTCTTC.

V and J are TRBV19 and TRBJ2-2, with 9 bases aligning to TRBD1. Losses at the gene ends were 6 bases for V and 4 bases for J; bases not matched to a gene: 6. This CDR3 region has 15 residues. Looked up from germline, CDR1 is LNHDA and CDR2 is SQIVND (reference sequence). The CDR3 sequence is CASRNRGHLTGELFF. Written as DNA, the CDR3 is TGTGCCAGTAGGAACAGGGGGCACCTCACCGGGGAGCTGTTTTTT.

CDR3: CASDGGLTNQPQHF. The CDR3 nucleotides are TGTGCCAGCGACGGAGGGTTAACTAATCAGCCCCAGCATTTT. This chain uses TRBV6-6 with TRBJ1-5; D not certain. This CDR3 comprises 14 residues. In germline, CDR1 is MNHNY, CDR2 SVGAGI (reference sequence). Trimming took 8 bases from V and 4 from J, leaving 15 bases between them.